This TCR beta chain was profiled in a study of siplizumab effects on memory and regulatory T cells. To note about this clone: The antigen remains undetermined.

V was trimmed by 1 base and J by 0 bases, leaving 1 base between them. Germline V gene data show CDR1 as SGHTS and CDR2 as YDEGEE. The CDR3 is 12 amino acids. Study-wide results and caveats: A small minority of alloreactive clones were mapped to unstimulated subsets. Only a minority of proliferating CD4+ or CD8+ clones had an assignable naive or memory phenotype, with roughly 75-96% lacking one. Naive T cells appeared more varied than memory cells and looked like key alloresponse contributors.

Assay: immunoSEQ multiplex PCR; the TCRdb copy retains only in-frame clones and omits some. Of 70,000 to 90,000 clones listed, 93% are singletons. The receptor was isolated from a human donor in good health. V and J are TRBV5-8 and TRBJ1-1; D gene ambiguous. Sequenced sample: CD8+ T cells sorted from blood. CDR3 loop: CASSLLNTEAFF. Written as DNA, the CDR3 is TGTGCCAGCAGCTTGCTGAACACTGAAGCTTTCTTT.